This is a list of T cell receptor beta chains from one sample in a study of identical twins. TCRdb analysed the 5' RACE reads with MiXCR anew, one entry per CDR3 protein. The data hold 700,000 or so distinct CDR3 sequences, with 8.6% observed a single time. These data also formed part of another study, on yellow fever vaccine responses in identical twins.

The specimen was PBMCs. These TCRs come from a woman aged 18-29 years in good health. CDR3s include the opening cysteine and the closing phenylalanine or tryptophan. D genes are given only for firm matches.

TRBD1	TRBJ1-2	TRBV6-1	CASSPLTGGANYGYTF
TRBD2	TRBJ2-1	TRBV3-1	CASSPPRGGLAGMREQFF
.	TRBJ2-6	TRBV12-3/TRBV12-4	CASRGTGPTSGANVLTF
TRBD2	TRBJ2-1	TRBV6-2/TRBV6-3	CASSYLAGGDEQFF
TRBD2	TRBJ2-7	TRBV29-1	CSVETAVGGEQYF
TRBD1	TRBJ2-2	TRBV18	CASSERTGGTGELFF
TRBD1	TRBJ2-7	TRBV12-3/TRBV12-4	CASSLAGQGVYEQYF
TRBD1	TRBJ2-7	TRBV9	CASSVGTGGYSNMYEQYF
TRBD1	TRBJ1-1	TRBV7-8	CASSSYRGGEAFF
TRBD1	TRBJ2-2	TRBV7-9	CASIRDRVDTGELFF
TRBD1	TRBJ2-7	TRBV7-9	CASRDGTGSSYEQYF
.	TRBJ2-5	TRBV6-1	CASTPRAIGRETQYF
.	TRBJ2-1	TRBV28	CASSPDRTRTYNEQFF
.	TRBJ2-7	TRBV29-1	CSVAQDAEQYF
TRBD2	TRBJ2-1	TRBV20-1	CSGNSGGFFGEQFF
.	TRBJ2-3	TRBV27	CASRGLFTDTQYF
TRBD1	TRBJ2-7	TRBV6-5	CASSSLQGEEGYEQYF
.	TRBJ2-5	TRBV20-1	CSPSPGEETQYF
TRBD1	TRBJ2-7	TRBV20-1	CSARALEGAYEQYF
.	TRBJ1-6	TRBV27	CASRGAVGDNSPLHF